The 20 T cell receptor beta chains below were found in one sample sequenced in a study of cytomegalovirus exposure and HLA in healthy donors. PCR amplification relied on 60 Vbeta primers (plus 13 Jbeta primers). This table comes from immunoSEQ multiplex PCR, and its TCRdb copy is limited to in-frame clones, with some not included. This table holds 140,000 or so clones, roughly 9.4% found once. The material sequenced was PBMCs. Receptors originate from a male donor in good health and CMV-seronegative.

This clone has just a few counts. The chain is built from TRBV7-2 and TRBJ1-1; D possibly corresponds to TRBD1 (5 bases). The ends were cut back, 4 bases at V and 2 bases at J, with 11 bases in the middle. In germline, CDR1 is SGHTA, CDR2 FQGNSA. The CDR3 runs 14 residues. This CDR3 reads CASSSRQTNTEAFF. The CDR3 bases are TGTGCCAGCAGCTCAAGACAGACTAACACTGAAGCTTTCTTT.

The gene calls are TRBV7-3 and TRBJ2-7, with a weak D call TRBD1 (6 bases). The CDR3 covers 14 residues. V gave up 7 bases and J gave up 5 bases, with 18 bases separating them. Germline lookup yields CDR1 SGHTA and CDR2 FQGTGA. CDR3 nucleotide sequence: TGTGCCAGCATCCCACAGGGAGCCCACCACGAGCAGTACTTC. It specifies CASIPQGAHHEQYF.

The chain has TRBV9 and TRBJ2-1; TRBD2 matches 8 bases. The CDR3 sequence is 17 residues long. V shed 6 bases, J shed 6 bases, and the junction held 17 bases outside the gene matches. Germline CDR1 and CDR2: SGDLS and YYNGEE. The CDR3 DNA reads TGTGCCAGCACTTGGTCCCCCGGACTAGCAGATCCCAATGAGCAGTTCTTC. Translation: CASTWSPGLADPNEQFF.

The chain uses TRBV5-6 and TRBJ1-1; 9 nucleotides agree with TRBD1. Trimming took 4 bases from V and 7 from J; bases not matched to a gene: 14. This CDR3 is 16 amino acids long. Germline-derived CDR1 and CDR2 are SGHDT and YYEEEE. CDR3 nucleotide sequence: TGTGCCAGCAGCGCCCACTACCGGGACAGGGATTTTGAAGCTTTCTTT. Encoded protein: CASSAHYRDRDFEAFF.

This rearrangement joins TRBV5-4 to TRBJ1-2; 7 nucleotides agree with TRBD1. Germline V lookup: CDR1 SGHNT, CDR2 YYREEE (reference sequence). The CDR3 is made up of 13 amino acids. After removal of 4 bases from V and 2 bases from J, the junction contained 2 bases not matched to a gene. The CDR3 DNA sequence: TGTGCCAGCAGCCTCAGGGGGAACTATGGCTACACCTTC. As protein: CASSLRGNYGYTF. The variable domain in full, completed from reference TRBV5-4 and TRBJ1-2, reads ETGVTQSPTHLIKTRGQQVTLRCSSQSGHNTVSWYQQALGQGPQFIFQYYREEENGRGNFPPRFSGLQFPNYSSELNVNALELDDSALYLCASSLRGNYGYTFGSGTRLTVV.

For this clone: Other DNA sequences in this specimen translate into the identical CDR3. The V gene is TRBV29-1, the J gene TRBJ2-3; tentative D call: TRBD2 (7 bases). The ends were cut back, 3 bases at V and 4 bases at J, with 14 bases in the middle. Germline loops: CDR1 SQVTM, CDR2 ANQGSEA. The CDR3 length is 14 residues. CDR3 region: CSVEGGRGADTQYF. The CDR3 DNA reads as TGCAGCGTTGAGGGGGGGCGCGGAGCAGATACGCAGTATTTT.

The V and J genes are TRBV28 and TRBJ1-1; a possible D gene is TRBD1 (5 bases). This CDR3 is 16 amino acids long. V lost 5 bases, J lost 4 bases, and 20 bases lay in between. The germline CDR1 and CDR2 sequences are MDHEN and SYDVKM. CDR3 nucleotide sequence: TGTGCCAGCAGTCAGACGGGGGGTCAGCGAGCCACTGAAGCTTTCTTT. Its protein product is CASSQTGGQRATEAFF.

This clone was observed a handful of times. The chain combines TRBV6-6 with TRBJ2-7; the D gene is possibly TRBD2 (6 bases). The CDR3 is 16 amino acids. Trimming took 6 bases from V and 0 from J, leaving 18 bases between them. Germline assignment: CDR1 MNHNY and CDR2 SVGAGI (reference sequence). The CDR3 region is CASSRRLKEGSYEQYF. The CDR3 DNA reads TGTGCCAGCAGCCGACGACTCAAGGAGGGCTCCTACGAGCAGTACTTC.

V and J are TRBV27 and TRBJ2-5, with 7 bases lining up with TRBD1. Germline-derived CDR1 and CDR2 are MNHEY and SMNVEV (reference sequence). The CDR3 extends over 14 amino acids. V shed 5 bases and J 4 bases; nucleotides not matched to a gene: 7. In DNA form, the CDR3 reads TGTGCCAGCAGTCCACAGGGGCTCGGAGAGACCCAGTACTTC. Protein sequence: CASSPQGLGETQYF.

This clone was observed a few times. The chain is built from TRBV7-2 and TRBJ2-7; possibly TRBD2 for D (5 bases). The CDR3 length is 15 residues. Trimming removed 2 bases at V and 0 bases at J, with 11 bases between. Germline V gene sequence: CDR1 SGHTA, CDR2 FQGNSA. As DNA, the CDR3 is TGTGCCAGCAGCTTAACCCCTAGCTCCTCCTACGAGCAGTACTTC. Encoded protein: CASSLTPSSSYEQYF.

The chain uses TRBV13 and TRBJ2-7, with 9 bases aligning to TRBD1. CDR3 length equals 16 residues. With V trimmed by 5 bases and J by 1 base, 9 bases remained unmatched. The germline gives CDR1 PRHDT, CDR2 FYEKMQ (reference sequence). CDR3 sequence: CASSPAGTGLSYEQYF. The CDR3 coding sequence is TGTGCCAGCAGCCCCGCCGGGACAGGGCTTTCCTACGAGCAGTACTTC.

A few counts support this clone. One junction end disagrees with the germline gene, perhaps due to a read error. The chain links TRBV7-7 to TRBJ2-3; tentative D call: TRBD1 (6 bases). Germline loops: CDR1 SSHAT, CDR2 FNYEAQ (reference sequence). CDR3 length: 16 amino acids. The CDR3 protein is CASSLGRQASSDTQYF. The CDR3 DNA reads TGTGCTAGCAGCTTAGGACGACAGGCGTCTTCAGATACGCAGTATTTT.

The chain is built from TRBV2 and TRBJ2-7; TRBD2 aligns across 7 bases. Germline CDR1 SNHLY, CDR2 FYNNEI. J lost 4 bases, V lost 6 bases, and 9 bases had no gene match. The CDR3 consists of 14 residues. Here the CDR3 reads CASSATSDSYEQYF. In DNA form, the CDR3 reads TGTGCCAGCAGCGCTACTAGCGACAGTTACGAGCAGTACTTC.

The rearrangement uses TRBV4-2 and TRBJ2-7; TRBD2 matches 10 bases. Germline V lookup: CDR1 LGHNA, CDR2 YNFKEQ. Trimming at V came to 0 bases and at J to 2 bases, leaving 7 bases not matched to a gene. CDR3 size: 17 residues. The CDR3 region has the DNA TGTGCCAGCAGCCAAGATCCAACGGGACTAGCGACCTACGAGCAGTACTTC. Residues: CASSQDPTGLATYEQYF.

This clone showed up just a few times. The J gene is TRBJ1-2, the V gene TRBV28; TRBD1 matches 7 bases. Losses at the gene ends were 4 bases for V and 4 bases for J; bases not matched to a gene: 3. Germline loops: CDR1 MDHEN, CDR2 SYDVKM. The CDR3 consists of 13 residues. This CDR3 reads CASSSTGVYGYTF. The CDR3 DNA reads as TGTGCCAGCAGTTCCACAGGGGTCTATGGCTACACCTTC.

Only a few counts were recorded for this clone. This chain connects TRBV4-3 to TRBJ2-2, with D perhaps matching TRBD1 (5 bases). Germline CDR1 and CDR2: LGHNA and YSLEER. Trimming cost V 4 bases and J 2 bases, with 14 bases left between them. This CDR3 contains 16 residues. The CDR3 coding sequence is TGCGCCAGCAGCCCCTGGGCACAGGAAAACACCGGGGAGCTGTTTTTT. Translation: CASSPWAQENTGELFF.

There are a few counts of this clone. CDR3 DNA sequence: TGTGCCAGTAGGGACAGGGTGGAGTATGGCTACACCTTC. Translating gives CASRDRVEYGYTF. The rearrangement links TRBV19 to TRBJ1-2; 8 nucleotides align to TRBD1. Trimming removed 6 bases from V and 5 bases from J; junction bases left unmatched: 5. The CDR3 is 13 residues long. Germline V lookup: CDR1 LNHDA, CDR2 SQIVND (reference sequence).

A few counts support this clone. V is TRBV2 and J is TRBJ2-2, with 14 positions matching TRBD2. This CDR3 is 20 amino acids long. Germline assignment: CDR1 SNHLY and CDR2 FYNNEI. With V trimmed by 6 bases and J by 0 bases, 12 bases remained unmatched. The CDR3 nucleotides are TGTGCCAGCAGCGACACCGGGACTAGCGGGAGATATCCGAACACCGGGGAGCTGTTTTTT. The encoded protein is CASSDTGTSGRYPNTGELFF. The full variable domain, completed using reference TRBV2 and TRBJ2-2, is EPEVTQTPSHQVTQMGQEVILRCVPISNHLYFYWYRQILGQKVEFLVSFYNNEISEKSEIFDDQFSVERPDGSNFTLKIRSTKLEDSAMYFCASSDTGTSGRYPNTGELFFGEGSRLTVL.

This clone was picked up a small number of times. The chain joins TRBV11-2 to TRBJ2-1; 9 bases agree with TRBD2. Germline CDR1 SGHAT, CDR2 FQNNGV. The V segment lost 5 bases and the J segment 1 base; nucleotides outside the gene matches: 6. The CDR3 has 16 residues. CDR3 protein: CASSERLAESYNEQFF. The CDR3 DNA reads as TGTGCCAGCAGCGAAAGACTAGCGGAGTCCTACAATGAGCAGTTCTTC.

This clone came up a few times. This chain joins TRBV9 and TRBJ2-2; unclear D gene. V dropped 3 bases and J dropped 3 bases, with 3 bases sitting between them. Germline V gene sequence: CDR1 SGDLS, CDR2 YYNGEE. The CDR3 runs 12 residues. The CDR3 protein is CASSAYTGELFF. DNA of the CDR3: TGTGCCAGCAGCGCGTACACCGGGGAGCTGTTTTTT.